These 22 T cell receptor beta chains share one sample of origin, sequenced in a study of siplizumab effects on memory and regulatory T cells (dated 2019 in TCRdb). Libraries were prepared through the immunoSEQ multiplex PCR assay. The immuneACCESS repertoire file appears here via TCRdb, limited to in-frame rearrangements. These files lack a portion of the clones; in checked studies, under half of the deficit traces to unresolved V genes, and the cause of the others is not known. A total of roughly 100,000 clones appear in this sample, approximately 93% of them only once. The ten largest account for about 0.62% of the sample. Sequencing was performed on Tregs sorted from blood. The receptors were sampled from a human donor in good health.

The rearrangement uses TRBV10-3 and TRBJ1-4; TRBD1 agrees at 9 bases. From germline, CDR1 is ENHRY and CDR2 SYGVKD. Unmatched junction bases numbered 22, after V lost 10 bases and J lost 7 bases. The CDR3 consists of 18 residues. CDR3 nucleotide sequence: TGTGCCACAACCCCCGGGACAGGGAAGATGGGTAGCGGTGAAAAACTGTTTTTT. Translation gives CATTPGTGKMGSGEKLFF.

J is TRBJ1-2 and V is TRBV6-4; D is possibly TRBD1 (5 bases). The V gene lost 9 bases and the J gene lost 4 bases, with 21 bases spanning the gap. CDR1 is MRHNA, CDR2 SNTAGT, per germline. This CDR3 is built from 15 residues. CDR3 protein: CASRVYGDGTYGYTF. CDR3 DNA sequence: TGTGCCAGTAGAGTTTATGGGGACGGAACCTATGGCTACACCTTC.

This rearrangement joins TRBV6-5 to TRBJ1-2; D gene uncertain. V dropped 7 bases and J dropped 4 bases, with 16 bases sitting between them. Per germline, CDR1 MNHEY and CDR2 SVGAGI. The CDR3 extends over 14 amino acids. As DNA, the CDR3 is TGTGCCAGCAACCCCTCCCGGAGGACCTATGGCTACACCTTC. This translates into CASNPSRRTYGYTF.

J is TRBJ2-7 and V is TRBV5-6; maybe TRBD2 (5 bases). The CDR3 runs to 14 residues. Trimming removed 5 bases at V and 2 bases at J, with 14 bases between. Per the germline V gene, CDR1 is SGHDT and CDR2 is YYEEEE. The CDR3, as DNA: TGTGCCAGCAGTCTTGGGCCGGGAACCTACGAGCAGTACTTC. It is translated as CASSLGPGTYEQYF.

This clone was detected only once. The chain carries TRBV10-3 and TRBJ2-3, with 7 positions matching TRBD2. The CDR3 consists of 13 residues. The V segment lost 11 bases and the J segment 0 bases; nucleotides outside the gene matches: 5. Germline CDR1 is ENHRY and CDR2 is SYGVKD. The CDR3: CAQRAGSTDTQYF. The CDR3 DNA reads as TGTGCCCAAAGAGCGGGGAGCACAGATACGCAGTATTTT.

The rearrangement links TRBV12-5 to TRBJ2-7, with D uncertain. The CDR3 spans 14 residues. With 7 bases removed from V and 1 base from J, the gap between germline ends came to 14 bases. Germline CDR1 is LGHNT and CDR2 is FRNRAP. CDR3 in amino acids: CASEIRPGSYEQYF. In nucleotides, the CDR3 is TGTGCTAGTGAAATTCGGCCCGGATCCTACGAGCAGTACTTC.

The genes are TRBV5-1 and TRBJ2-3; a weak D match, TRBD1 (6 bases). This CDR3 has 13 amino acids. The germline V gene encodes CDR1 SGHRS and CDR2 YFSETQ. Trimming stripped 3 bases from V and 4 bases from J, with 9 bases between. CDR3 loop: CASSSDSSDTQYF. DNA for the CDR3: TGCGCCAGCAGCTCGGACAGTTCAGATACGCAGTATTTT. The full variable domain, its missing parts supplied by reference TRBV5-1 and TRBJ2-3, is KAGVTQTPRYLIKTRGQQVTLSCSPISGHRSVSWYQQTPGQGLQFLFEYFSETQRNKGNFPGRFSGRQFSNSRSEMNVSTLELGDSALYLCASSSDSSDTQYFGPGTRLTVL.

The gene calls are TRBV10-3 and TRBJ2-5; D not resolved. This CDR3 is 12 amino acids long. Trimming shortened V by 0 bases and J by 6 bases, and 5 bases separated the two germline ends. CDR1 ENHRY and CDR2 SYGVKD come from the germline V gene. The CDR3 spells CAISESIQTQYF. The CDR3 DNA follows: TGTGCCATCAGTGAGTCGATTCAGACCCAGTACTTC.

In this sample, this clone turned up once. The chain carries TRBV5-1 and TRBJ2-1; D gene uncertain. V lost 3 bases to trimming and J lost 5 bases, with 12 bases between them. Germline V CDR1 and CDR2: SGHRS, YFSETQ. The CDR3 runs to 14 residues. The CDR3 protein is CASSSDIHDNEQFF. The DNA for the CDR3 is TGCGCCAGCAGCTCCGACATCCACGACAATGAGCAGTTCTTC.

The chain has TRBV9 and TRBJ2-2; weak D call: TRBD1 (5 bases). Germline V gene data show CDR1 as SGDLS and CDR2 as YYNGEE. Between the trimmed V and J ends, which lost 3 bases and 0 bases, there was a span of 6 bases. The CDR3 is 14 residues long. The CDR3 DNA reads TGTGCCAGCAGCGGACAGCCGAACACCGGGGAGCTGTTTTTT. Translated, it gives CASSGQPNTGELFF.

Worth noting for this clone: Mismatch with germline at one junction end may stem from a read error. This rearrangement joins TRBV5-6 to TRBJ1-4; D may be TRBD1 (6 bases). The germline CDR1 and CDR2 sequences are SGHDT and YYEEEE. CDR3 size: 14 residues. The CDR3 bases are TGTGCCAGCACCTTGGTAGGGGGGGATGAAAAACTGTTTTTT. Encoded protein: CASTLVGGDEKLFF. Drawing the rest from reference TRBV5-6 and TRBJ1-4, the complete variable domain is DAGVTQSPTHLIKTRGQQVTLRCSPKSGHDTVSWYQQALGQGPQFIFQYYEEEERQRGNFPDRFSGHQFPNYSSELNVNALLLGDSALYLCASTLVGGDEKLFFGSGTQLSVL.

The CDR3 DNA sequence: TGTGCCAGCAGCTTCGACGGGGCCGTGGCTTTCTTT. Translating it yields CASSFDGAVAFF. The V gene is TRBV7-8, the J gene TRBJ1-1; a possible D gene is TRBD1 (5 bases). The germline V and J ends were trimmed by 3 bases and 11 bases, with 13 bases remaining between them. The CDR3 has 12 amino acids. Germline V CDR1 and CDR2: SGHVS, FQNEAQ.

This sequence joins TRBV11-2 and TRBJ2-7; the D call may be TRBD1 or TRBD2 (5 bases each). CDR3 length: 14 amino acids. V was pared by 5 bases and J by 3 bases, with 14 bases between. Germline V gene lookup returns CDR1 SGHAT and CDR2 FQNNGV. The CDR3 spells CASSPGLARYEQYF. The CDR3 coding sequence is TGTGCCAGCAGCCCGGGGCTAGCTCGCTACGAGCAGTACTTC.

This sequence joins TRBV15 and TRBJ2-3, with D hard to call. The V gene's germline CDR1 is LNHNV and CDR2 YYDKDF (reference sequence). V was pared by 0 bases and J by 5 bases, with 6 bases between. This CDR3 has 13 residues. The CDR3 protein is CATSRDLIDTQYF. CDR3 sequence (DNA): TGTGCCACCAGCAGAGATCTCATAGATACGCAGTATTTT.

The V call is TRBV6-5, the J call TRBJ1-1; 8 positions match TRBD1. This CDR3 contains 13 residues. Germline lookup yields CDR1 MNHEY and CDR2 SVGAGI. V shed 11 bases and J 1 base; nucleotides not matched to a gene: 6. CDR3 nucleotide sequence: TGTGCCGTAGACGGACAGGGGAACACTGAAGCTTTCTTT. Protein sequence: CAVDGQGNTEAFF.

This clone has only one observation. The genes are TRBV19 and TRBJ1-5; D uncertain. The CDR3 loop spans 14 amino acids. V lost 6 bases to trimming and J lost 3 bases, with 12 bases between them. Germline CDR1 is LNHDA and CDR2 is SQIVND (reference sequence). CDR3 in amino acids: CASSHTASNQPQHF. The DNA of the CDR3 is TGTGCCAGTAGCCATACAGCCTCCAATCAGCCCCAGCATTTT.

This CDR3 reads CASSSLAGVGDTQYF. The CDR3 DNA reads TGTGCCAGCAGTTCCCTAGCGGGGGTGGGAGATACGCAGTATTTT. The chain has TRBV28 and TRBJ2-3; 10 bases agree with TRBD2. With V trimmed by 4 bases and J by 5 bases, 6 bases remained unmatched. The CDR3 consists of 15 residues. Germline-derived CDR1 and CDR2 are MDHEN and SYDVKM.

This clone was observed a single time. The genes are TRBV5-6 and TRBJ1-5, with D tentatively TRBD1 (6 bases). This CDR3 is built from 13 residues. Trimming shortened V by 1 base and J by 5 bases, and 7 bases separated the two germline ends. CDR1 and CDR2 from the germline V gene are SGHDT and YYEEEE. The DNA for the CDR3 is TGTGCCAGCAGCTTGAGGGGGGATCAGCCCCAGCATTTT. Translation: CASSLRGDQPQHF.

The CDR3 DNA is TGTGCCAGCAGTGAGGGGGCGATTCTCTATGGCTACACCTTC. Residues: CASSEGAILYGYTF. The V call is TRBV2, the J call TRBJ1-2, with D possibly being TRBD1 (6 bases). The CDR3 runs to 14 residues. Germline V gene lookup returns CDR1 SNHLY and CDR2 FYNNEI. Trimming removed 3 bases from V and 4 bases from J, with 12 bases in between.

Here the CDR3 reads CASSAAQFTRGAFF. CDR3 nucleotide sequence: TGCGCCAGCAGCGCCGCTCAATTTACCCGAGGAGCTTTCTTT. V and J are TRBV5-1 and TRBJ1-1; D is ambiguous. V lost 4 bases and J lost 10, with 20 bases in between. The CDR3 contains 14 residues. Looked up from germline, CDR1 is SGHRS and CDR2 is YFSETQ.

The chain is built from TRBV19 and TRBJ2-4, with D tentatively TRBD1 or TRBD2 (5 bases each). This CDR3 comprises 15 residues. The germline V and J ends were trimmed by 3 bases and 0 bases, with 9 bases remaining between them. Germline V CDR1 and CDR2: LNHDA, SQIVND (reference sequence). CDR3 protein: CASSIVGTAKNIQYF. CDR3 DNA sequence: TGTGCCAGTAGTATTGTGGGGACAGCCAAAAACATTCAGTACTTC.

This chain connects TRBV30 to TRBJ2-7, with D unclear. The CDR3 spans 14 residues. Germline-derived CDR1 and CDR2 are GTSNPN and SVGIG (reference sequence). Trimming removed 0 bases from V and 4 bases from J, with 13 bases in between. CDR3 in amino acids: CAWSVGPPQYEQYF. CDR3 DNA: TGTGCCTGGAGTGTCGGCCCTCCCCAGTACGAGCAGTACTTC.